This T cell receptor beta chain was identified in a study of blood T cell repertoires in COVID-19 (dated by TCRdb to about 2020). In terms of the full investigation: The collaborator samples originated in the United States, Italy and Spain and spanned the acute and convalescent phases of COVID-19. Where available, HLA class I and class II types were taken from metadata supplied by the sample provider and were not determined by assay-based typing. The repertoires were released in a freely available public database meant as a resource for research on the immune response to SARS-CoV-2. Deeply sampled blood TCRbeta repertoires from subjects exposed to, actively infected with, or recovered from COVID-19 were included in the dataset. A de-identified subject ID, COVID-19 status, age in years and sex were almost always included in the sample metadata. The prospective study material was composed of cDNA or gDNA derived from T cells, B-cell-depleted T cells, or PBMCs. Samples were obtained from the ongoing ImmuneRACE study (first 160 participants) and from 1,000 to 1,500 subjects provided by 6 global collaborators. Summary of the overall study and its limitations: The amount of clinical and demographic metadata varied by source and participant and was provided uncurated.

V loses 3 bases at its end and J loses 2 bases; junction bases beyond the gene matches: 4. As encoded in the germline V gene, CDR1 is MNHEY while CDR2 is SVGAGI. From the cysteine through the phenylalanine, the CDR3 covers 16 amino acids. Only the CDR3 part of the read is kept: 48 bases, read in frame from the first base. The immunoSEQ Assay, a bias-controlled multiplex PCR, was used to amplify TCRbeta CDR3 regions from genomic DNA. Under the source paper's analysis protocol: Within the assay, amplification of reference gene primers was used to estimate how many nucleated cells each sample contained. To quantify the absolute abundance of each unique TCRbeta CDR3 rearrangement, sequence reads were collapsed and filtered. For each sample, productive Simpson clonality was calculated as the square root of Simpson's diversity index across productive rearrangements. Drawn from immuneACCESS, this table holds only the in-frame rearrangements with V and J called that TCRdb kept. Clones are partly lost; checked studies trace under half to an unresolved V gene and leave the rest unexplained. The DNA was the basis for D and trimming; V, J and clone size are from that table. This sample lists roughly 68,000 clones; about 88% were detected once. The ten largest clones take up roughly 5% of the sample.

Comment on this clone: Its specific antigen is unknown. Per-nucleotide qualities are absent, and no much larger clonotype sits a single base away.

The collaborating institutions used their own protocols to collect whole blood in K2EDTA tubes. Collaborator samples were shipped for TCRbeta analysis as frozen whole blood, isolated PBMCs, or DNA extracted from either sample type. The material sequenced was peripheral blood. The receptor was derived from a woman aged 45-65 years with active COVID-19. The chain is assembled from TRBV6-5 and TRBJ2-1; 10 middle bases align to TRBD1. The bases are TGTGCCAGCAGTTATGACAGGGGGCAAACCTACAATGAGCAGTTCTTC. Translation gives CASSYDRGQTYNEQFF.